This record looks at one T cell receptor (beta chain) sequence and its context. What it binds is not known. This record comes from a study of T cell repertoires in cytomegalovirus infection. Whole-study context: The public TCR beta signatures pointed to both CMV infection and matching HLA type.

TCRdb redid the calling of the reads with MiXCR, one entry per CDR3 protein. The sample holds fewer than 300,000 distinct CDR3 sequences, about 25% seen once. This CDR3 has 12 residues. Germline V gene sequence: CDR1 MDHEN, CDR2 SYDVKM. V lost 2 bases and J lost 8, with 6 bases in between. Study outcomes and limitations: Carriers of CMV plus the relevant HLA were identified by cumulative public TCR beta family frequency. What dominated the ex vivo response were HLA-C-restricted CMV-specific TCR beta clonotypes.

The gene calls are TRBV28 and TRBJ1-4; D ambiguous. The sequencing input was PBMCs. This receptor was identified in a human donor in good health (CMV status not recorded). Some clones in this sample may be carry-over from other donors' samples. This CDR3 is CASSLDGEKLFF. Written as DNA, the CDR3 is TGTGCCAGCAGTTTAGACGGCGAAAAACTGTTTTTT.